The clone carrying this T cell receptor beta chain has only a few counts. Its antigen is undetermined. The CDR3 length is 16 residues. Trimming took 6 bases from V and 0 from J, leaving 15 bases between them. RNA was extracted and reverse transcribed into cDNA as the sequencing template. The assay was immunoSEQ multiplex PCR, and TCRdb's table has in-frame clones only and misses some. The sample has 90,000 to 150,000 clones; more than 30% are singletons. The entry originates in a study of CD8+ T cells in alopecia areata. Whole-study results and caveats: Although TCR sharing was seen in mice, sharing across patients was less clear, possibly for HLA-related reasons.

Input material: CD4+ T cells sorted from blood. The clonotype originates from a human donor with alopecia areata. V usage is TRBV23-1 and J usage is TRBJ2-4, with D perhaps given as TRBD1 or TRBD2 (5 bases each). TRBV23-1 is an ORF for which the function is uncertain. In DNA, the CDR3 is TGCGCCAGCAGCCCCAGGGACCGGGAAGCCAAAAACATTCAGTACTTC. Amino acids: CASSPRDREAKNIQYF.